This TCR beta chain derives from a study of post-analysis software for immune sequencing data. Turning to the study itself: There were relapsing-remitting, secondary progressive and progressive-relapsing multiple sclerosis among the disease courses included. Notes on the study in general: Patients carried a handful of TRBV segments more frequently than controls did, and TRBV5-6, TRBV5-1 and TRBV20-1 were among them. Normalized Chao1 diversity in multiple sclerosis patients fell significantly below that of controls.

Built from TCR beta cDNA, the libraries had unique molecular identifiers in them. It was from approximately 0.91 to 9.4 million T cells that 500,000 to 600,000 cDNA molecules came. Using its own MiXCR run on the PCR reads, TCRdb lists one record per CDR3 protein. The sample includes hundreds of thousands of distinct CDR3 sequences, 25% to 30% of them seen just once. This clonotype was detected only a few times. Its antigen is not identified. Per the germline V gene, CDR1 is SGHVS and CDR2 is FQNEAQ. This CDR3 is 15 amino acids long. The V and J ends lost 3 bases and 0 bases respectively, with 12 bases between them.

The sequence derives from a girl aged 10-17 years with multiple sclerosis. Sequenced material: blood. The chain carries TRBV7-8 and TRBJ2-7; the D gene is possibly TRBD2 (7 bases). The chain's CDR3 is CASSFSGTPSYEQYF. The CDR3 DNA reads as TGTGCCAGCAGCTTCAGCGGGACACCCTCCTACGAGCAGTACTTC.